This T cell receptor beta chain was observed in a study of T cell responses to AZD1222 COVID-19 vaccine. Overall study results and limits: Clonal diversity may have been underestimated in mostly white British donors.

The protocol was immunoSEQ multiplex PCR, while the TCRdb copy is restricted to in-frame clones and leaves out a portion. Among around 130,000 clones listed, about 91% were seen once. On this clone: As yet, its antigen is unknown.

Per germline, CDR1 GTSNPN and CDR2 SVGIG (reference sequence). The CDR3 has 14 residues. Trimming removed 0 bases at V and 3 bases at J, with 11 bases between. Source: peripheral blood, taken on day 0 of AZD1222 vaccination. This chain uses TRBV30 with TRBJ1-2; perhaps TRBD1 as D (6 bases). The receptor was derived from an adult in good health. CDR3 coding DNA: TGTGCCTGGAGTGTAGTGGGGGGGCACTATGGCTACACCTTC. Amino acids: CAWSVVGGHYGYTF.